These 12 T cell receptor beta chains share one sample of origin, sequenced in a study of cytomegalovirus exposure and HLA in healthy donors (dated by TCRdb to the late 2010s). Library method: the immunoSEQ multiplex PCR assay. TCRdb retrieved this table from immuneACCESS and kept in-frame rearrangements only. Not all clones are present; in checked studies, unresolved V genes account for under half, and no reason is known for the remainder. The sample table shows around 300,000 clones, and approximately 86% are seen once. The ten top clones hold roughly 1% of the sample. Sequenced: PBMCs. These receptors came from a woman in her late teens or twenties in good health and CMV-seronegative.

This chain joins TRBV5-1 and TRBJ2-5; 15 bases are shared with TRBD2. In germline, CDR1 is SGHRS, CDR2 YFSETQ. The V and J ends lost 2 bases and 2 bases, in that order; junction bases with no gene match: 4. The CDR3 spans 17 residues. The CDR3 region is CASSFLGLAGGQETQYF. The CDR3 nucleotides read TGCGCCAGCAGCTTCCTGGGACTAGCGGGGGGACAAGAGACCCAGTACTTC.

This chain joins TRBV9 and TRBJ1-1, with D uncertain. The CDR3 runs 14 residues. V lost 6 bases to trimming and J lost 0 bases, with 12 bases between them. The germline gives CDR1 SGDLS, CDR2 YYNGEE. The CDR3 bases are TGTGCCAGCATCCTTATAAACATGAACACTGAAGCTTTCTTT. Amino acids: CASILINMNTEAFF.

The V and J genes are TRBV11-1 and TRBJ2-7; 7 bases are shared with TRBD2. Germline CDR1 and CDR2: SGHAT and FQDESV (reference sequence). With V trimmed by 4 bases and J by 7 bases, 7 bases remained unmatched. The CDR3 is 13 amino acids. The CDR3 DNA sequence: TGTGCCAGCAGCTACGCCAGCGGGGTAGAGCAGTACTTC. Translated: CASSYASGVEQYF. Combining the CDR3 with reference TRBV11-1 and TRBJ2-7 gives the whole variable domain EAEVAQSPRYKITEKSQAVAFWCDPISGHATLYWYRQILGQGPELLVQFQDESVVDDSQLPKDRFSAERLKGVDSTLKIQPAELGDSAMYLCASSYASGVEQYFGPGTRLTVT.

V is TRBV10-3 and J is TRBJ1-5; D is uncertain. The CDR3 contains 13 residues. Germline values: CDR1 ENHRY, CDR2 SYGVKD. V lost 6 bases and J 2 bases, leaving 8 bases between the germline ends. CDR3 loop: CAISPEGNQPQHF. CDR3 sequence (DNA): TGTGCCATCAGCCCTGAGGGCAATCAGCCCCAGCATTTT.

The rearrangement links TRBV28 to TRBJ1-1; D remains unclear. Between the trimmed V and J ends, which lost 7 bases and 4 bases, there was a span of 7 bases. The CDR3 loop spans 11 amino acids. The V gene's germline CDR1 is MDHEN and CDR2 SYDVKM. CDR3 loop: CASTLLTEAFF. The CDR3 region has the DNA TGTGCCAGCACACTTCTCACTGAAGCTTTCTTT.

The chain couples TRBV7-2 to TRBJ1-2; the match to TRBD1 covers 11 bases. CDR1 is SGHTA, CDR2 FQGNSA, per germline. The ends lost 5 bases at V and 2 bases at J; junction bases unmatched: 7. This CDR3 spans 16 amino acids. CDR3 DNA sequence: TGTGCCAGCAGCCAGGACAGGGGGCTCCACAACTATGGCTACACCTTC. Amino acids: CASSQDRGLHNYGYTF.

The chain couples TRBV5-6 to TRBJ2-7; 11 positions agree with TRBD2. The junction had 1 base not matched to a gene; V was cut back by 0 bases and J by 2 bases. From germline, CDR1 is SGHDT and CDR2 YYEEEE. The CDR3 covers 15 residues. The CDR3 protein is CASSLVTSGAYEQYF. The CDR3 DNA is TGTGCCAGCAGCTTGGTGACTAGCGGGGCCTACGAGCAGTACTTC.

This clone has just one count. The chain couples TRBV27 to TRBJ2-7; tentatively, D is TRBD1 (6 bases). The CDR3 runs to 14 residues. V gave up 0 bases and J gave up 8 bases, with 14 bases separating them. Germline V gene lookup returns CDR1 MNHEY and CDR2 SMNVEV (reference sequence). The CDR3 spells CASSLSFRQDKQYF. DNA for the CDR3: TGTGCCAGCAGTTTATCTTTTAGACAGGACAAGCAGTACTTC.

This sequence joins TRBV7-9 and TRBJ2-1; D ambiguous. V was pared by 7 bases and J by 5 bases, with 12 bases between. The V gene's germline CDR1 is SEHNR and CDR2 FQNEAQ (reference sequence). The CDR3 contains 13 residues. CDR3 in amino acids: CASTPPSDNEQFF. CDR3 sequence (DNA): TGTGCCAGCACCCCTCCTAGTGACAATGAGCAGTTCTTC.

The V gene is TRBV11-2, the J gene TRBJ2-5, with D perhaps TRBD2 (5 bases). This CDR3 spans 17 amino acids. Per the germline V gene, CDR1 is SGHAT and CDR2 is FQNNGV. The V end was cut by 1 base, the J end by 5 bases, with 20 bases between. Here the CDR3 DNA reads TGTGCCAGCAGCTTAGCAGGACGCGGACCCAAGCGGGAGACCCAGTACTTC. Translation gives CASSLAGRGPKRETQYF.

V is TRBV7-8 and J is TRBJ2-7, with 11 bases identical to TRBD2. The CDR3 is made up of 15 amino acids. In germline, CDR1 is SGHVS, CDR2 FQNEAQ. The V and J ends lost 4 bases and 0 bases, in that order; junction bases with no gene match: 2. The DNA of the CDR3 is TGTGCCAGCAGCTACGGGACTAGCGGCTCCTACGAGCAGTACTTC. This codes for CASSYGTSGSYEQYF.

The V call is TRBV5-1, the J call TRBJ2-7; 10 positions agree with TRBD2. Germline assignment: CDR1 SGHRS and CDR2 YFSETQ. The CDR3 runs to 16 residues. Trimming took 2 bases from V and 6 from J; bases not matched to a gene: 11. The CDR3 protein is CASSFQPLAGASEQYF. CDR3 DNA: TGCGCCAGCAGCTTCCAACCTCTAGCGGGAGCGAGCGAGCAGTACTTC. Full variable domain (rest looked up from reference TRBV5-1 and TRBJ2-7): KAGVTQTPRYLIKTRGQQVTLSCSPISGHRSVSWYQQTPGQGLQFLFEYFSETQRNKGNFPGRFSGRQFSNSRSEMNVSTLELGDSALYLCASSFQPLAGASEQYFGPGTRLTVT.